This passage covers 15 T cell receptor beta chains from one sample sequenced in a study of hypomethylating agent response in myelodysplastic syndrome. Using immunoSEQ multiplex PCR, the repertoire was profiled, and TCRdb retains in-frame clones only, with some absent. The table shows over 3,500 clones, with 70% to 90% occurring only once. The sample here was bone marrow, taken before or after starting hypomethylating agent treatment for myelodysplastic syndrome (not recorded which). The source of these receptors is a human donor with myelodysplastic syndrome.

V gene TRBV7-2 combines with J gene TRBJ1-1; D uncertain. Germline V gene sequence: CDR1 SGHTA, CDR2 FQGNSA. This CDR3 is 13 amino acids long. V was pared by 4 bases and J by 0 bases, with 6 bases between. CDR3 sequence reads: CASSSVMNTEAFF. CDR3 DNA: TGTGCCAGCAGCTCAGTAATGAACACTGAAGCTTTCTTT.

This chain links TRBV30 with TRBJ2-3, with 7 bases that match TRBD2. Germline lookup yields CDR1 GTSNPN and CDR2 SVGIG (reference sequence). The CDR3 is 16 residues long. V trimming: 2 bases; J trimming: 0 bases; junction bases outside the gene matches: 8. The DNA for the CDR3 is TGTGCCTGGAGTCCAGATTCGGGGGGTAGCACAGATACGCAGTATTTT. Its translation: CAWSPDSGGSTDTQYF.

This chain's CDR3 is CASSEGDSAPDGYTF. The DNA for the CDR3 is TGTGCCAGCAGTGAGGGAGACAGCGCTCCGGATGGCTACACCTTC. This chain joins TRBV2 and TRBJ1-2, with D possibly TRBD1 on 5 matching bases. The V end lost 3 bases, the J end lost 6 bases, and 17 bases lay between the germline ends. The CDR3 contains 15 residues. Germline CDR1 reads SNHLY; CDR2 reads FYNNEI.

The genes are TRBV21-1 and TRBJ2-1; the D segment call TRBD2 is taken from the table without a DNA check. TRBV21-1 is classified as a pseudogene. This CDR3 has 15 amino acids. The CDR3 bases are TGTGCCAGCAGCATTAGCGGACTCTCCTACAATGAGCAGTTCTTC. Its protein is CASSISGLSYNEQFF.

This CDR3 is CASSYDGSYEQYF. In DNA, the CDR3 is TGTGCCAGCAGTTACGACGGCTCCTACGAGCAGTACTTC. V and J are TRBV6-6 and TRBJ2-7, with D unclear. Trimming stripped 2 bases from V and 0 bases from J, with 5 bases between. The CDR3 sequence is 13 residues long. Looked up from germline, CDR1 is MNHNY and CDR2 is SVGAGI (reference sequence).

The CDR3 loop is CSVEGVEYDREADTQYF. The CDR3 DNA follows: TGCAGCGTTGAAGGGGTGGAGTACGACAGGGAGGCCGATACGCAGTATTTT. This sequence joins TRBV29-1 and TRBJ2-3, with D perhaps matching TRBD1 (7 bases). Per the germline V gene, CDR1 is SQVTM and CDR2 is ANQGSEA. V lost 1 base and J lost 6, with 23 bases in between. This CDR3 has 17 amino acids.

This chain links TRBV6-6 with TRBJ2-1; D gene uncertain. The CDR3 covers 15 residues. Trimming stripped 4 bases from V and 3 bases from J, with 13 bases between. The germline gives CDR1 MNHNY, CDR2 SVGAGI (reference sequence). The CDR3 DNA sequence: TGTGCCAGCAGTTTGGCAGAGAGAGTCTACAATGAGCAGTTCTTC. It translates to CASSLAERVYNEQFF.

This rearrangement joins TRBV2 to TRBJ1-1; D is uncertain. This CDR3 has 11 amino acids. Germline-derived CDR1 and CDR2 are SNHLY and FYNNEI. V was cut by 6 bases and J by 7 bases, with 9 bases left in between. The CDR3 loop reads CASRALREAFF. The DNA for the CDR3 is TGTGCCAGCAGGGCCCTCCGTGAAGCTTTCTTT.

The V call is TRBV16, the J call TRBJ1-2; D uncertain. Trimming took off 5 bases at V and 4 bases at J, with 20 bases between the two ends. The length of the CDR3 is 16 residues. CDR1 and CDR2 (germline): KGHSY, FQNENV. CDR3 sequence: CASSVVLVRKTYGYTF. The CDR3 nucleotides read TGTGCCAGCAGCGTAGTTCTGGTTAGAAAGACCTATGGCTACACCTTC.

The chain has TRBV21-1 and TRBJ2-5; the DNA was not used to check the table's D call, TRBD2. TRBV21-1 is given as a pseudogene. This CDR3 is 16 amino acids long. The CDR3 region has the DNA TGTGCCAGCAGCAAACTTACTAGCGGGGAACAAGAGACCCAGTACTTC. Encoded protein: CASSKLTSGEQETQYF.

The genes are TRBV7-2 and TRBJ2-7, with 8 bases lining up with TRBD1. The junction had 4 bases not matched to a gene; V was cut back by 5 bases and J by 4 bases. This CDR3 spans 13 amino acids. Germline CDR1 SGHTA, CDR2 FQGNSA. The CDR3 sequence: CASSEGQAYEQYF. As DNA, the CDR3 is TGTGCCAGCAGCGAGGGACAGGCGTACGAGCAGTACTTC.

The CDR3 DNA reads as TGTGCCAGCAGCTTAGCCGCCTACGAGCAGTACTTC. It codes for CASSLAAYEQYF. This chain joins TRBV11-2 and TRBJ2-7; D gene unclear. Germline V CDR1 and CDR2: SGHAT, FQNNGV. Trimming removed 1 base at V and 2 bases at J, with 3 bases between. The CDR3 runs to 12 residues.

The genes are TRBV2 and TRBJ1-2; D might be TRBD1 (6 bases). The CDR3 has 15 amino acids. The germline CDR1 and CDR2 sequences are SNHLY and FYNNEI. With 6 bases removed from V and 5 bases from J, the gap between germline ends came to 19 bases. The CDR3 sequence is CASRRNREGIYGYTF. DNA of the CDR3: TGTGCCAGCAGGAGGAACAGGGAAGGGATATATGGCTACACCTTC.

The V and J genes are TRBV11-2 and TRBJ2-3; TRBD2 agrees at 7 bases. Trimming took 5 bases from V and 0 from J; bases not matched to a gene: 8. The CDR3 runs to 16 residues. Germline lookup yields CDR1 SGHAT and CDR2 FQNNGV. CDR3 nucleotides: TGTGCCAGCAGCCCTCATGGGGGGGTGAGCACAGATACGCAGTATTTT. Amino acid sequence: CASSPHGGVSTDTQYF.

This clone has only one observation. This chain uses TRBV6-5 with TRBJ2-7, with D perhaps TRBD1 (7 bases). V was cut by 4 bases and J by 0 bases, with 10 bases left in between. From germline, CDR1 is MNHEY and CDR2 SVGAGI. This CDR3 has 14 residues. CDR3 nucleotides: TGTGCCAGCAGTTCGCAGGGGGGCTCCTACGAGCAGTACTTC. Translating it yields CASSSQGGSYEQYF.